These 3 T cell receptor beta chains were sequenced from one sample in a study of cytomegalovirus exposure and HLA in healthy donors. The study ran its PCR with 60 Vbeta and 13 Jbeta primers. Using immunoSEQ multiplex PCR, the repertoire was profiled, and TCRdb retains in-frame clones only, with some absent. The sample has about 58,000 clones. Sequenced input: PBMCs. Source of these receptors: a woman younger than 35 in good health and CMV-seronegative.

This chain joins TRBV15 and TRBJ1-5, with 9 bases aligning to TRBD1. The CDR3 is 17 residues long. The V gene end was trimmed by 2 bases and the J gene end by 4 bases; junction bases not matched to a gene: 9. Germline lookup yields CDR1 LNHNV and CDR2 YYDKDF (reference sequence). In DNA, the CDR3 is TGTGCCACCAGCAGACCACACACAGGGGGCGCGAATCAGCCCCAGCATTTT. Translation gives CATSRPHTGGANQPQHF. The complete variable domain, with remaining parts taken from reference TRBV15 and TRBJ1-5, reads DAMVIQNPRYQVTQFGKPVTLSCSQTLNHNVMYWYQQKSSQAPKLLFHYYDKDFNNEADTPDNFQSRRPNTSFCFLDIRSPGLGDTAMYLCATSRPHTGGANQPQHFGDGTRLSIL.

The genes are TRBV6-5 and TRBJ1-2; a possible D gene is TRBD1 (5 bases). This CDR3 has 14 amino acids. V was clipped by 2 bases and J by 7 bases, with 14 bases between them. The germline V gene encodes CDR1 MNHEY and CDR2 SVGAGI. The DNA of the CDR3 is TGTGCCAGCAGTTACAGAGGGACGCGGGGTGGCTACACCTTC. Translation gives CASSYRGTRGGYTF.

The chain is built from TRBV6-5 and TRBJ2-2, with 10 nucleotides matching TRBD1. This CDR3 has 15 amino acids. With 2 bases clipped from V and 3 bases from J, the junction kept 0 bases outside the gene matches. Germline CDR1 MNHEY, CDR2 SVGAGI. CDR3 DNA sequence: TGTGCCAGCAGTTACGGGACAGGGGACACCGGGGAGCTGTTTTTT. It encodes CASSYGTGDTGELFF.